The 27 T cell receptor beta chains presented below share a single source sample, sequenced in a study of cytomegalovirus exposure and HLA in healthy donors. In the PCR, 60 Vbeta and 13 Jbeta primers were used. The protocol was immunoSEQ multiplex PCR, while the TCRdb copy is restricted to in-frame clones and leaves out a portion. The sample lists about 200,000 clones, around four fifths occurring once. The sequencing input was PBMCs. The origin of the receptors is a man aged 45 to 65 in good health and CMV-seronegative.

J is TRBJ2-1 and V is TRBV5-6; D is undetermined. This CDR3 contains 17 residues. V lost 0 bases, J lost 7 bases, and 20 bases lay in between. Looked up from germline, CDR1 is SGHDT and CDR2 is YYEEEE. Here the CDR3 DNA reads TGTGCCAGCAGCTTGGCATTTAGCCGGATCACGAGGAATGAGCAGTTCTTC. As protein: CASSLAFSRITRNEQFF.

This sequence joins TRBV27 and TRBJ2-7, with TRBD1 identical over 7 bases. The CDR3 spans 14 residues. V trimming: 6 bases; J trimming: 3 bases; junction bases outside the gene matches: 8. In germline, CDR1 is MNHEY, CDR2 SMNVEV (reference sequence). Here the CDR3 reads CASRGQTFFYEQYF. CDR3 DNA: TGTGCCAGCAGGGGACAGACCTTTTTCTACGAGCAGTACTTC.

This chain connects TRBV5-1 to TRBJ2-3; D might be TRBD1 (5 bases). V lost 1 base and J 4 bases, leaving 7 bases between the germline ends. This CDR3 has 13 amino acids. Germline V gene lookup returns CDR1 SGHRS and CDR2 YFSETQ. CDR3 in amino acids: CASSLPGSDTQYF. The CDR3 DNA follows: TGCGCCAGCAGCTTGCCAGGGTCAGATACGCAGTATTTT. Filled out from reference TRBV5-1 and TRBJ2-3, the complete variable domain reads KAGVTQTPRYLIKTRGQQVTLSCSPISGHRSVSWYQQTPGQGLQFLFEYFSETQRNKGNFPGRFSGRQFSNSRSEMNVSTLELGDSALYLCASSLPGSDTQYFGPGTRLTVL.

This clone was detected only once. V is TRBV19 and J is TRBJ2-7; no reliable D call. V was clipped by 5 bases and J by 2 bases, with 7 bases between them. CDR3 length: 12 amino acids. Germline V gene lookup returns CDR1 LNHDA and CDR2 SQIVND (reference sequence). The DNA of the CDR3 is TGTGCCAGTAGTGATGACACCTACGAGCAGTACTTC. Its protein is CASSDDTYEQYF. Looking up the rest from reference TRBV19 and TRBJ2-7 gives the full variable domain: DGGITQSPKYLFRKEGQNVTLSCEQNLNHDAMYWYRQDPGQGLRLIYYSQIVNDFQKGDIAEGYSVSREKKESFPLTVTSAQKNPTAFYLCASSDDTYEQYFGPGTRLTVT.

The J gene is TRBJ2-3, the V gene TRBV28, with 7 bases aligning to TRBD2. The CDR3 spans 14 residues. J lost 7 bases, V lost 5 bases, and 9 bases had no gene match. Looked up from germline, CDR1 is MDHEN and CDR2 is SYDVKM. The chain's CDR3 is CASSLSGSWNTQYF. The CDR3 nucleotides read TGTGCCAGCAGTCTTAGCGGGTCGTGGAATACGCAGTATTTT.

On this clone: Distinct nucleotide sequences in the sample also encode this CDR3. The CDR3 loop is CASSSGTTNTGELFF. In DNA, the CDR3 is TGTGCCAGCAGTTCCGGGACAACGAACACCGGGGAGCTGTTTTTT. V usage is TRBV5-4 and J usage is TRBJ2-2; tentatively, D is TRBD1 (6 bases). V lost 5 bases and J lost 0, with 11 bases in between. The CDR3 loop spans 15 amino acids. The V gene's germline CDR1 is SGHNT and CDR2 YYREEE (reference sequence).

This clone was recorded only once. V gene TRBV5-4 combines with J gene TRBJ2-7, with 7 bases fitting TRBD1. The CDR3 contains 14 residues. Germline V gene data show CDR1 as SGHNT and CDR2 as YYREEE (reference sequence). V trimming: 4 bases; J trimming: 4 bases; junction bases outside the gene matches: 8. CDR3 region: CASSLDREMYEQYF. The CDR3 DNA reads TGTGCCAGCAGCCTTGACAGGGAGATGTACGAGCAGTACTTC. Looking up the rest from reference TRBV5-4 and TRBJ2-7 gives the full variable domain: ETGVTQSPTHLIKTRGQQVTLRCSSQSGHNTVSWYQQALGQGPQFIFQYYREEENGRGNFPPRFSGLQFPNYSSELNVNALELDDSALYLCASSLDREMYEQYFGPGTRLTVT.

The chain recombines TRBV2 with TRBJ1-5; the D gene is possibly TRBD1 (6 bases). Germline V gene lookup returns CDR1 SNHLY and CDR2 FYNNEI. The CDR3 sequence is 11 residues long. V was cut by 3 bases and J by 15 bases, with 12 bases left in between. DNA for the CDR3: TGTGCCAGCAGTGAGAGGGGGTGGCTGCATTTT. Translated: CASSERGWLHF.

This clone was found once. The chain combines TRBV7-8 with TRBJ2-6; D not certain. V was clipped by 1 base and J by 2 bases, with 12 bases between them. Germline CDR1 and CDR2: SGHVS and FQNEAQ. The CDR3 is 17 residues long. The DNA of the CDR3 is TGTGCCAGCAGCTTAGAGTATGACATGGCTGGGGCCAACGTCCTGACTTTC. Its protein product is CASSLEYDMAGANVLTF. The full variable domain, in which reference TRBV7-8 and TRBJ2-6 provide the parts outside the CDR3, is GAGVSQSPRYKVAKRGQDVALRCDPISGHVSLFWYQQALGQGPEFLTYFQNEAQLDKSGLPSDRFFAERPEGSVSTLKIQRTQQEDSAVYLCASSLEYDMAGANVLTFGAGSRLTVL.

The chain has TRBV28 and TRBJ1-1, with unresolved D. Trimming pared 4 bases from V and 0 bases from J, leaving 12 bases between. The CDR3 covers 15 residues. CDR1 MDHEN and CDR2 SYDVKM come from the germline V gene. As DNA, the CDR3 is TGTGCCAGCAGTTCCCCCCCAACATTGAACACTGAAGCTTTCTTT. It translates to CASSSPPTLNTEAFF.

The chain has TRBV27 and TRBJ1-2, with D possibly matching TRBD1 (6 bases). CDR3 length equals 14 residues. Germline V gene data show CDR1 as MNHEY and CDR2 as SMNVEV (reference sequence). The ends were cut back, 3 bases at V and 3 bases at J, with 11 bases in the middle. The CDR3 sequence: CASSLSGDYYGYTF. CDR3 nucleotides: TGTGCCAGCAGTTTGTCAGGGGATTACTATGGCTACACCTTC.

The rearrangement joins TRBV9 to TRBJ2-1, with TRBD2 matching over 7 bases. CDR3 length equals 16 residues. CDR1 and CDR2 (germline): SGDLS, YYNGEE. V lost 4 bases, J lost 7 bases, and 14 bases stayed unmatched. The CDR3 region has the DNA TGTGCCAGCAGCAAATTACCCGGGACTACTACAAATGAGCAGTTCTTC. Protein product: CASSKLPGTTTNEQFF.

On this clone: This same CDR3 is encoded by further DNA sequences in the sample. The V call is TRBV9, the J call TRBJ2-7; 11 bases are a match to TRBD1. Looked up from germline, CDR1 is SGDLS and CDR2 is YYNGEE. Losses at the gene ends were 3 bases for V and 3 bases for J; bases not matched to a gene: 2. This CDR3 spans 14 amino acids. CDR3 loop: CASSAGTGGYEQYF. CDR3 DNA sequence: TGTGCCAGCAGCGCCGGGACAGGGGGCTACGAGCAGTACTTC. The full variable domain, with the rest looked up from reference TRBV9 and TRBJ2-7, is DSGVTQTPKHLITATGQRVTLRCSPRSGDLSVYWYQQSLDQGLQFLIQYYNGEERAKGNILERFSAQQFPDLHSELNLSSLELGDSALYFCASSAGTGGYEQYFGPGTRLTVT.

V usage is TRBV18 and J usage is TRBJ2-5, with a possible D match to TRBD1 (5 bases). CDR1 is KGHSH and CDR2 is LQKENI in the germline V gene. Trimming removed 3 bases at V and 3 bases at J, with 11 bases between. The CDR3 extends over 14 amino acids. CDR3 residues: CASSPNQGKETQYF. The CDR3 region has the DNA TGTGCCAGCTCACCTAACCAGGGTAAAGAGACCCAGTACTTC.

The chain recombines TRBV7-6 with TRBJ2-5, with a weak D call TRBD2 (7 bases). V lost 3 bases and J 5 bases, leaving 10 bases between the germline ends. CDR3 length: 13 residues. CDR1 and CDR2 (germline): SGHVS, FNYEAQ. Here the CDR3 reads CASSFRGGETQYF. The CDR3 DNA sequence: TGTGCCAGCAGCTTCAGGGGAGGGGAGACCCAGTACTTC.

In nucleotides, the CDR3 is TGTGCCAGCAGCTCCGGGACTTTTAACACCGGGGAGCTGTTTTTT. Residues: CASSSGTFNTGELFF. The chain recombines TRBV7-9 with TRBJ2-2; D may be TRBD2 (6 bases). V was shortened by 4 bases and J by 2 bases, with 11 bases between the two germline ends. CDR3 size: 15 residues. The V gene's germline CDR1 is SEHNR and CDR2 FQNEAQ (reference sequence).

The CDR3 nucleotides read TGTGCCACCAGCAGGGCCCTTGGGGGGGGATACAATGAGCAGTTCTTC. Its translation: CATSRALGGGYNEQFF. The chain carries TRBV15 and TRBJ2-1, with TRBD2 matching over 7 bases. The CDR3 runs 16 residues. Germline-derived CDR1 and CDR2 are LNHNV and YYDKDF (reference sequence). V lost 3 bases, J lost 4 bases, and 9 bases stayed unmatched.

This clone was recorded a few times. The chain joins TRBV6-5 to TRBJ1-2, with 8 bases that match TRBD1. The CDR3 consists of 13 residues. From germline, CDR1 is MNHEY and CDR2 SVGAGI. The V gene end was trimmed by 7 bases and the J gene end by 6 bases; junction bases not matched to a gene: 7. CDR3 in DNA: TGTGCCAGCAACGGACAGGGACACAATGGCTACACCTTC. It specifies CASNGQGHNGYTF.

This chain uses TRBV5-1 with TRBJ1-2; D ambiguous. This CDR3 is built from 14 residues. Trimming left V 5 bases short and J 0 bases short, with 11 bases between. Germline V lookup: CDR1 SGHRS, CDR2 YFSETQ. CDR3 sequence: CASRETGANYGYTF. CDR3 DNA: TGCGCCAGCAGAGAGACGGGAGCTAACTATGGCTACACCTTC.

The V gene is TRBV12-5, the J gene TRBJ2-2, with TRBD2 matching over 11 bases. V was pared by 0 bases and J by 8 bases, with 5 bases of the junction left unmatched. The CDR3 sequence is 16 residues long. CDR1 is LGHNT, CDR2 FRNRAP, per germline. This CDR3 is CASGLVLAGARGELFF. DNA of the CDR3: TGTGCTAGTGGTTTGGTACTAGCGGGAGCTCGAGGGGAGCTGTTTTTT.

This sequence joins TRBV6-1 and TRBJ2-7, with TRBD1 as a possible D gene (6 bases). Trimming shortened V by 11 bases and J by 5 bases, and 19 bases separated the two germline ends. The CDR3 is made up of 13 amino acids. Germline V CDR1 and CDR2: MNHNS, SASEGT. The DNA of the CDR3 is TGTGCCGCCGCCGGGACACCCTTTGACGAGCAGTACTTC. Its translation is CAAAGTPFDEQYF.

The genes are TRBV18 and TRBJ1-1; TRBD1 agrees at 8 bases. The CDR3 covers 14 residues. Germline assignment: CDR1 KGHSH and CDR2 LQKENI. V was pared by 0 bases and J by 8 bases, with 5 bases of the junction left unmatched. CDR3 in DNA: TGTGCCAGCTCACCACCAAACAGGGGGACCGAAGCTTTCTTT. Protein product: CASSPPNRGTEAFF.

This chain uses TRBV7-9 with TRBJ2-7, with 7 bases identical to TRBD1. Trimming at V came to 5 bases and at J to 3 bases, leaving 10 bases not matched to a gene. Germline V gene sequence: CDR1 SEHNR, CDR2 FQNEAQ (reference sequence). This CDR3 spans 15 amino acids. The CDR3 nucleotides read TGTGCCAGCAGCCCACCGGACAGGAGCGGCTACGAGCAGTACTTC. Translation: CASSPPDRSGYEQYF.

This chain uses TRBV4-2 with TRBJ2-4; TRBD2 matches 9 bases. The junction had 7 bases not matched to a gene; V was cut back by 1 base and J by 6 bases. Germline CDR1 and CDR2: LGHNA and YNFKEQ. The length of the CDR3 is 16 residues. CDR3 amino acids: CASSQVGGRAGNIQYF. The CDR3 DNA sequence: TGTGCCAGCAGCCAAGTAGGCGGGAGGGCTGGAAACATTCAGTACTTC.

The chain employs TRBV9 and TRBJ2-1; 11 positions match TRBD2. CDR1 is SGDLS, CDR2 YYNGEE, per germline. The CDR3 extends over 16 amino acids. Trimming cost V 4 bases and J 0 bases; bases outside gene matches: 3. The CDR3 DNA reads TGTGCCAGCAGCCGTACTAGCGGGGGCTCCTACAATGAGCAGTTCTTC. Its translation: CASSRTSGGSYNEQFF.

This CDR3 is CASSLGTGGPGEQYF. The CDR3 region has the DNA TGTGCCAGCAGCTTGGGGACGGGAGGGCCGGGGGAGCAGTACTTC. The V gene is TRBV5-4, the J gene TRBJ2-5, with 8 bases lining up with TRBD2. J lost 11 bases, V lost 0 bases, and 12 bases had no gene match. The CDR3 length is 15 residues. CDR1 and CDR2 (germline): SGHNT, YYREEE (reference sequence).

The chain combines TRBV6-5 with TRBJ2-7; possible D gene TRBD2, 6 bases. The CDR3 contains 15 residues. Trimming took 0 bases from V and 0 from J, leaving 9 bases between them. Germline-derived CDR1 and CDR2 are MNHEY and SVGAGI. CDR3 residues: CASSYSVGGSYEQYF. The CDR3 DNA reads TGTGCCAGCAGTTACTCCGTGGGGGGCTCCTACGAGCAGTACTTC.